This TCR beta chain is from a study of beta chain features in type 1 diabetes. Expressed TCRB transcripts were sequenced after all isolated RNA was converted to cDNA. The assay was immunoSEQ multiplex PCR, and TCRdb's table has in-frame clones only and misses some. The table includes fewer than 550,000 clones, more than 9.5% detected once. Study-wide points: Fewer insertions but more deletions were seen at VDJ junctions in type 1 diabetes patients.

Trimming pared 8 bases from V and 5 bases from J, leaving 15 bases between. The CDR3 spans 13 residues. Per germline, CDR1 SGHTA and CDR2 FQGNSA. The sample holds a few counts of this clone. The antigen is undetermined. The V and J genes are TRBV7-2 and TRBJ1-1; D is possibly TRBD1 (6 bases). Sequencing used naive CD4+ T cells from blood. The receptor was isolated from a woman aged 18-35 years in good health. CDR3 sequence (DNA): TGTGCCAGCCAAATTGACAGGCTGACTGAAGCTTTCTTT. Translated: CASQIDRLTEAFF.